This T cell receptor (beta chain) derives from a study of blood T cell repertoires in COVID-19. Generated by immunoSEQ multiplex PCR, the TCRdb table keeps only in-frame clones and is missing some. The sample lists nearly 100,000 clones; about 86% were seen once. Deletions cut 6 bases from V and 4 bases from J, with 22 bases between. The CDR3 has 17 amino acids. Germline CDR1 reads MDHEN; CDR2 reads SYDVKM. This clone was detected once. This receptor was obtained from a man older than 75 with acute or convalescent COVID-19. This chain connects TRBV28 to TRBJ1-3, with D possibly being TRBD1 (6 bases). Sequences were obtained from peripheral blood. CDR3: CASSPPYRVGRGNTIYF. In nucleotides, the CDR3 is TGTGCCAGCAGCCCTCCTTACAGGGTGGGTAGGGGAAACACCATATATTTT.